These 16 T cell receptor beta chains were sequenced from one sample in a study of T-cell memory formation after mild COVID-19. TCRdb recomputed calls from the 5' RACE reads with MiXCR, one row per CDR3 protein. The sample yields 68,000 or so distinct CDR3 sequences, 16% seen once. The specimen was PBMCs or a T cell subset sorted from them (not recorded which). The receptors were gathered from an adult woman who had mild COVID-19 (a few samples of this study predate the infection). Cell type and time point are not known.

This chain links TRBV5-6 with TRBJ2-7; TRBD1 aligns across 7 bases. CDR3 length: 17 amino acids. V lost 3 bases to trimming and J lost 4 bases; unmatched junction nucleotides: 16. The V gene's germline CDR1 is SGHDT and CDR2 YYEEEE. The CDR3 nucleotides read TGTGCCAGCAGCTCAAGAGGGGGCAGTAGGAATCTTTACGAGCAGTACTTC. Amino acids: CASSSRGGSRNLYEQYF.

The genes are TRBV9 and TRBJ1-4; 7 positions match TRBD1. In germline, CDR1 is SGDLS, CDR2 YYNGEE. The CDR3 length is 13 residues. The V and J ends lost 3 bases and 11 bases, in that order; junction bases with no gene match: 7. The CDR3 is CASSANQGDKLFF. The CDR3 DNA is TGTGCCAGCAGCGCCAACCAGGGGGATAAACTGTTTTTT.

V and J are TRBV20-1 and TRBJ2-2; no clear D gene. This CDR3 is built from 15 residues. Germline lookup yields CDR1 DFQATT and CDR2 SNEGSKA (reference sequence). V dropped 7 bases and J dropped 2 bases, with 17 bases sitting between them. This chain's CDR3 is CSVLGTGGNTGELFF. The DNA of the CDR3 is TGCAGTGTCCTAGGAACGGGTGGAAACACCGGGGAGCTGTTTTTT.

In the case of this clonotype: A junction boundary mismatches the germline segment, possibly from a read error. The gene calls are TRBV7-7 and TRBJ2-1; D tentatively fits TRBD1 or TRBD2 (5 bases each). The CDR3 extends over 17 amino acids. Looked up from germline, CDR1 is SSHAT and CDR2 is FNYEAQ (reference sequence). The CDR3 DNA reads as TGTGCTAGCAGCTTGGGACCGAGGGGAGTTAGTGGGAATGAGCAGTTCTTC. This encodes CASSLGPRGVSGNEQFF.

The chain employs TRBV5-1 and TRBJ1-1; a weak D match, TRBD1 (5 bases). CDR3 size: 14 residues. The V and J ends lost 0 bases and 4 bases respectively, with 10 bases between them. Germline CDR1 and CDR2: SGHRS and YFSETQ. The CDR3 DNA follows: TGCGCCAGCAGCTTGGCTTCGGGGGGCACTGAAGCTTTCTTT. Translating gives CASSLASGGTEAFF.

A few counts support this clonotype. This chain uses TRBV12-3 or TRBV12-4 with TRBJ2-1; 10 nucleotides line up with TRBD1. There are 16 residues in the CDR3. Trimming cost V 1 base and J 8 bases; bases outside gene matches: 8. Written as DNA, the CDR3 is TGTGCCAGCAGTTTAGACCCCGGGACAGGGGTCGATGAGCAGTTCTTC. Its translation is CASSLDPGTGVDEQFF.

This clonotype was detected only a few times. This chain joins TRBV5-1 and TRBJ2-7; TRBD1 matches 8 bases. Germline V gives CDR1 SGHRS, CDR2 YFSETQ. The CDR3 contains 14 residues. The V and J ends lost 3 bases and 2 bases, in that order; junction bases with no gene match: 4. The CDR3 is CASSYRQGPYEQYF. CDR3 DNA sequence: TGCGCCAGCAGCTACCGACAGGGGCCCTACGAGCAGTACTTC. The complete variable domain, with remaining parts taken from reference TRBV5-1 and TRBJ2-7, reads KAGVTQTPRYLIKTRGQQVTLSCSPISGHRSVSWYQQTPGQGLQFLFEYFSETQRNKGNFPGRFSGRQFSNSRSEMNVSTLELGDSALYLCASSYRQGPYEQYFGPGTRLTVT.

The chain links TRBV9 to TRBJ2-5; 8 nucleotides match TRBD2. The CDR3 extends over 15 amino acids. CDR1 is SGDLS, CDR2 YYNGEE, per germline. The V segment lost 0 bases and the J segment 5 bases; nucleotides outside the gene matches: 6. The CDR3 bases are TGTGCCAGCAGCGTAGTCAGCGGGGGATGGGAGACCCAGTACTTC. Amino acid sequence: CASSVVSGGWETQYF.

CDR3 residues: CASSLVAGTDTQYF. DNA for the CDR3: TGTGCCAGCAGCTTAGTTGCAGGCACAGATACGCAGTATTTT. The chain carries TRBV7-9 and TRBJ2-3; D uncertain. The length of the CDR3 is 14 residues. Germline V gene data show CDR1 as SEHNR and CDR2 as FQNEAQ (reference sequence). The V and J ends lost 1 base and 1 base respectively, with 6 bases between them.

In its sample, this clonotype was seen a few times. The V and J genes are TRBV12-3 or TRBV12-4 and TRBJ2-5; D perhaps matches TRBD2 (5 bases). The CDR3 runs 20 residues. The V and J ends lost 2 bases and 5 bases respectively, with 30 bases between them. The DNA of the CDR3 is TGTGCCAGCAGTTTATTTCATGGGCGGAGTAGCGCTCCAGTGGGGGAGACCCAGTACTTC. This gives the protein CASSLFHGRSSAPVGETQYF.

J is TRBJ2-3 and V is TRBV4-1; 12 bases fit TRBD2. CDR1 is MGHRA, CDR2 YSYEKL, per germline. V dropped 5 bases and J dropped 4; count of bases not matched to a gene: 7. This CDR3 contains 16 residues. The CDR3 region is CASSKGLAGRADTQYF. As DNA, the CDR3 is TGCGCCAGCAGCAAAGGACTAGCGGGAAGGGCAGATACGCAGTATTTT.

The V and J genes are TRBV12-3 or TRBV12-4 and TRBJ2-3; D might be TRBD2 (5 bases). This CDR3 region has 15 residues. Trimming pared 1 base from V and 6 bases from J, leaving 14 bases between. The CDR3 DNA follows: TGTGCCAGCAGTTTAGTGAACGGGATTAGGGATACGCAGTATTTT. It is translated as CASSLVNGIRDTQYF.

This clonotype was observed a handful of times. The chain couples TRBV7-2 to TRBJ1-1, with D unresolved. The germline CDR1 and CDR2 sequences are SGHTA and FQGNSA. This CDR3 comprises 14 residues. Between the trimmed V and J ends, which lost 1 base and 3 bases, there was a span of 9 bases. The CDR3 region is CASSLDSLYTEAFF. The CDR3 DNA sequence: TGTGCCAGCAGCTTAGATTCCTTATACACTGAAGCTTTCTTT.

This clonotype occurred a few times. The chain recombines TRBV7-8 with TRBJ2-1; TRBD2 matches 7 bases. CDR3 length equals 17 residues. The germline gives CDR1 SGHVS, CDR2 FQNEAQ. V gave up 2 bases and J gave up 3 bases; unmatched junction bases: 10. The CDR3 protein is CASSLRERDDNYNEQFF. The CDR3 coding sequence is TGTGCCAGCAGCTTAAGGGAGCGGGACGATAACTACAATGAGCAGTTCTTC.

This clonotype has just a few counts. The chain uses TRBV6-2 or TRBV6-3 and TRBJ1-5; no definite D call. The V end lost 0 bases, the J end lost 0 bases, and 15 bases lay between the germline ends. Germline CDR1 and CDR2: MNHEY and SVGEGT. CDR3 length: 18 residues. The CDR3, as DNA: TGTGCCAGCAGTTACTCCCTACGTACCAGGAATAGCAATCAGCCCCAGCATTTT. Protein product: CASSYSLRTRNSNQPQHF.

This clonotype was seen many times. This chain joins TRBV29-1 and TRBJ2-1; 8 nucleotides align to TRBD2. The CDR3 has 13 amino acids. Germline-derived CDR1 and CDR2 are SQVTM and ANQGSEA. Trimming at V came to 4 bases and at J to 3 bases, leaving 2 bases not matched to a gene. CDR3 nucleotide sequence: TGCAGCGTTGGGCGGGGGGACTACAATGAGCAGTTCTTC. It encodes CSVGRGDYNEQFF.